The next 16 T cell receptor beta chains were all read from a single sample in a study of T cells after yellow fever vaccination. One entry per CDR3 protein, called by TCRdb with MiXCR from the 5' RACE reads. The table shows approximately 610,000 distinct CDR3 sequences, with roughly 17% occurring only once. Here the sequenced sample was PBMCs, taken 4 to 5 days after the first yellow fever vaccination. These receptors came from a man aged 18 to 35 who received the YFV17D yellow fever vaccine.

This clonotype was detected a few times. The chain's CDR3 is CASSPGTGGLNEQFF. CDR3 bases: TGTGCCAGCAGTCCCGGGACAGGGGGGCTCAATGAGCAGTTCTTC. The chain uses TRBV5-6 and TRBJ2-1; 11 bases line up with TRBD1. CDR3 length: 15 amino acids. The V segment lost 5 bases and the J segment 6 bases; nucleotides outside the gene matches: 7. CDR1 SGHDT and CDR2 YYEEEE come from the germline V gene.

This clonotype occurred a few times. The J gene is TRBJ1-6, the V gene TRBV4-3; D may be TRBD1 (5 bases). V dropped 0 bases and J dropped 7 bases, with 13 bases sitting between them. The CDR3 extends over 16 amino acids. Germline V CDR1 and CDR2: LGHNA, YSLEER. The CDR3 coding sequence is TGCGCCAGCAGCCAAGATGGGGGGTTAGGGAATTCACCCCTCCACTTT. Its protein is CASSQDGGLGNSPLHF.

This clonotype has a handful of counts. The CDR3 nucleotides read TGTGCCAGCAGCTTATGGGGGGAGGAGACTGAAGCTTTCTTT. Protein product: CASSLWGEETEAFF. The chain is built from TRBV7-3 and TRBJ1-1; possibly TRBD1 for D (5 bases). The CDR3 is made up of 14 amino acids. Germline CDR1 SGHTA, CDR2 FQGTGA. V shed 2 bases and J shed 5 bases, with 12 bases lying between them. The full variable domain, in which reference TRBV7-3 and TRBJ1-1 provide the parts outside the CDR3, is GAGVSQTPSNKVTEKGKYVELRCDPISGHTALYWYRQSLGQGPEFLIYFQGTGAADDSGLPNDRFFAVRPEGSVSTLKIQRTERGDSAVYLCASSLWGEETEAFFGQGTRLTVV.

The CDR3, as DNA: TGTGCCAGCAGTTACTCCCTCCTATTTGGGGAAGAGACCCAGTACTTC. Residues: CASSYSLLFGEETQYF. The chain has TRBV6-5 and TRBJ2-5; no clear D gene. There are 16 residues in the CDR3. The V and J ends lost 0 bases and 3 bases respectively, with 14 bases between them. Germline V lookup: CDR1 MNHEY, CDR2 SVGAGI.

This chain joins TRBV24-1 and TRBJ2-3; 8 bases map to TRBD2. J was trimmed by 2 bases and V by 9 bases; bases with no gene match: 9. Germline values: CDR1 KGHDR, CDR2 SFDVKD. The length of the CDR3 is 15 residues. CDR3 sequence: CATRGTRGDTDTQYF. CDR3 DNA sequence: TGTGCCACCCGCGGAACGCGGGGGGACACAGATACGCAGTATTTT.

This clonotype was counted only a few times. V usage is TRBV6-6 and J usage is TRBJ2-7; the D gene could be TRBD1 or TRBD2 (5 bases each). This CDR3 region has 13 residues. V was pared by 8 bases and J by 5 bases, with 16 bases between. CDR1 and CDR2 from the germline V gene are MNHNY and SVGAGI (reference sequence). CDR3 bases: TGTGCCAGCTGCCACTGGGGGTTCGACGAGCAGTACTTC. Residues: CASCHWGFDEQYF.

The V gene is TRBV9, the J gene TRBJ1-4; TRBD1 might be the D (6 bases). This CDR3 has 17 amino acids. The germline gives CDR1 SGDLS, CDR2 YYNGEE. V lost 7 bases, J lost 3 bases, and 22 bases lay in between. CDR3 amino acids: CASGFSPNRDPNEKLFF. In DNA form, the CDR3 reads TGTGCCAGCGGTTTCTCACCCAACAGGGACCCTAATGAAAAACTGTTTTTT.

This rearrangement joins TRBV15 to TRBJ1-5; tentative D call: TRBD1 (6 bases). CDR3 length: 16 residues. V lost 0 bases, J lost 2 bases, and 11 bases lay in between. The germline CDR1 and CDR2 sequences are LNHNV and YYDKDF (reference sequence). In DNA, the CDR3 is TGTGCCACCAGCAGAGATATAGGGGGAGGCAATCAGCCCCAGCATTTT. Amino acids: CATSRDIGGGNQPQHF.

This chain connects TRBV7-3 to TRBJ1-1, with 7 bases aligning to TRBD1. CDR1 and CDR2 (germline): SGHTA, FQGTGA. V was clipped by 4 bases and J by 4 bases; unmatched bases: 9. There are 15 residues in the CDR3. The CDR3 region has the DNA TGTGCCAGCAGCTCTGTACAGGGGACCATCACTGAAGCTTTCTTT. Encoded protein: CASSSVQGTITEAFF.

The V gene is TRBV18, the J gene TRBJ1-5, with D possibly matching TRBD1 (5 bases). V was pared by 1 base and J by 3 bases, with 7 bases between. CDR3 size: 14 residues. The V gene's germline CDR1 is KGHSH and CDR2 LQKENI. Written as DNA, the CDR3 is TGTGCCAGCTCACCACAGGGGATCAATCAGCCCCAGCATTTT. Protein: CASSPQGINQPQHF.

Only a few counts were recorded for this clonotype. The gene calls are TRBV27 and TRBJ2-1; D gene unclear. Trimming removed 2 bases from V and 7 bases from J, with 9 bases in between. Germline values: CDR1 MNHEY, CDR2 SMNVEV (reference sequence). The CDR3 is made up of 13 amino acids. The CDR3 nucleotides are TGTGCCAGCAGTTTAAGTCGAATGAATGAGCAGTTCTTC. Residues: CASSLSRMNEQFF.

The chain couples TRBV7-6 to TRBJ1-2; D gene ambiguous. Germline V CDR1 and CDR2: SGHVS, FNYEAQ. V dropped 1 base and J dropped 2 bases, with 8 bases sitting between them. This CDR3 is built from 14 residues. The CDR3: CASSLGAENYGYTF. CDR3 bases: TGTGCCAGCAGCTTAGGGGCAGAGAACTATGGCTACACCTTC.

This rearrangement joins TRBV4-2 to TRBJ2-7, with 7 bases lining up with TRBD1. CDR3 size: 14 residues. The V and J ends lost 2 bases and 6 bases, in that order; junction bases with no gene match: 7. Germline V gene lookup returns CDR1 LGHNA and CDR2 YNFKEQ. The CDR3 loop is CASSQQYRGREQYF. The DNA of the CDR3 is TGTGCCAGCAGCCAACAGTACAGGGGACGCGAGCAGTACTTC.

Many counts were recorded for this clonotype. The chain recombines TRBV5-1 with TRBJ1-1, with a possible D match to TRBD1 (6 bases). The CDR3 runs to 15 residues. V lost 3 bases and J 2 bases, leaving 14 bases between the germline ends. The germline gives CDR1 SGHRS, CDR2 YFSETQ. CDR3 DNA: TGCGCCAGCAGCTCCAGGGGCCCGATCAACACTGAAGCTTTCTTT. This codes for CASSSRGPINTEAFF.

This chain uses TRBV12-5 with TRBJ1-1; tentatively, D is TRBD1 (5 bases). Germline CDR1 LGHNT, CDR2 FRNRAP. The CDR3 sequence is 16 residues long. V lost 2 bases to trimming and J lost 0 bases, with 13 bases between them. The CDR3, as DNA: TGTGCTAGTGGTTTGACCCGTGGGGGGGTGAACACTGAAGCTTTCTTT. It codes for CASGLTRGGVNTEAFF.

This clonotype was observed a handful of times. The rearrangement links TRBV7-7 to TRBJ2-3; TRBD2 agrees at 11 bases. This CDR3 contains 15 residues. The germline CDR1 and CDR2 sequences are SSHAT and FNYEAQ (reference sequence). Trimming cost V 4 bases and J 5 bases; bases outside gene matches: 5. CDR3 loop: CASSSGLAVGDTQYF. The CDR3 region has the DNA TGTGCCAGCAGCTCGGGACTAGCGGTAGGAGATACGCAGTATTTT.